Sequencing of this TCR beta chain was carried out in a study of T cell repertoires in cytomegalovirus infection. Study-wide context: Public signatures in TCR beta pointed to CMV infection and matching HLA type. Study-wide findings and caveats: What dominated the ex vivo response were HLA-C-restricted CMV-specific TCR beta clonotypes. Carriers of CMV plus the relevant HLA were identified by cumulative public TCR beta family frequency.

This clonotype turned up a few times. Its antigen is not known. Trimming left V 0 bases short and J 0 bases short, with 6 bases between. The CDR3 length is 13 residues. Germline assignment: CDR1 DFQATT and CDR2 SNEGSKA (reference sequence). MiXCR, run by TCRdb on the reads, gives a single entry per CDR3 protein. The profile shows 350,000 to 500,000 distinct CDR3 sequences, roughly 30% of them singletons. The sample taken for sequencing was PBMCs. This receptor was taken from a human donor in good health (CMV status not recorded). Some clones in this sample may be carry-over from other donors' samples. The chain is built from TRBV20-1 and TRBJ2-7; D unresolved. The CDR3 spells CSAREGGSYEQYF. CDR3 DNA: TGCAGTGCTAGAGAGGGCGGCTCCTACGAGCAGTACTTC.